The clone carrying this T cell receptor beta chain appeared a few times. TCRdb independently ran MiXCR on the RACE reads; one entry per CDR3 protein. The data contain 85,000 to 90,000 distinct CDR3 sequences, around 10% of them singletons. The entry originates in a study of human T cells and chemical hapten exposure. Across the whole study: The study enrolled mostly female patients with alopecia areata, totalis or universalis.

V dropped 3 bases and J dropped 0; count of bases not matched to a gene: 3. Germline-derived CDR1 and CDR2 are SGDLS and YYNGEE. The CDR3 sequence is 14 residues long. The time point is: pre-sensitization, week 0. Sample treatment: therapeutic diphenylcyclopropenone sensitization with weekly scalp DPC. The TCR sequence derives from a middle-aged woman with alopecia areata. Some clones in this sample may be carry-over from other donors' samples. J is TRBJ2-7 and V is TRBV9; 7 nucleotides agree with TRBD2. This sample comprised whole blood, obtained in connection with sensitization to the hapten diphenylcyclopropenone (DPC). DNA of the CDR3: TGTGCCAGCAGCGCCTGGGGGGGCTCCTACGAGCAGTACTTC. It codes for CASSAWGGSYEQYF. Variable domain in full (rest from reference TRBV9 and TRBJ2-7): DSGVTQTPKHLITATGQRVTLRCSPRSGDLSVYWYQQSLDQGLQFLIQYYNGEERAKGNILERFSAQQFPDLHSELNLSSLELGDSALYFCASSAWGGSYEQYFGPGTRLTVT.